The 17 T cell receptor beta chains below were found in one sample sequenced in a study of blood T cell repertoires in COVID-19. Assay: immunoSEQ multiplex PCR; the TCRdb copy retains only in-frame clones and omits some. The sample yields 200,000 to 250,000 clones, roughly 79% seen once. The specimen was peripheral blood. These receptors were collected from a woman aged 80 or over with COVID-19, enrolled during active disease.

The chain joins TRBV7-9 to TRBJ2-2, with a weak D call TRBD1 (5 bases). The V and J ends lost 8 bases and 0 bases respectively, with 16 bases between them. This CDR3 comprises 16 residues. From germline, CDR1 is SEHNR and CDR2 FQNEAQ (reference sequence). CDR3 in DNA: TGTGCCAGCGTCCAAGGGGCAACTTCGAACACCGGGGAGCTGTTTTTT. It encodes CASVQGATSNTGELFF.

This chain links TRBV28 with TRBJ2-5; D is unclear. Trimming removed 3 bases at V and 6 bases at J, with 14 bases between. The length of the CDR3 is 14 residues. Germline lookup yields CDR1 MDHEN and CDR2 SYDVKM. CDR3 sequence (DNA): TGTGCCAGCAGTTTTCCGGGTAGTGCGAAGACCCAGTACTTC. This translates into CASSFPGSAKTQYF.

The table lists this clone with many counts. The chain carries TRBV14 and TRBJ1-6; D is ambiguous. V was cut by 4 bases and J by 7 bases, with 11 bases left in between. CDR1 and CDR2 from the germline V gene are SGHDN and FVKESK. The CDR3 has 14 amino acids. The CDR3 reads CASSPTRSNSPLHF. CDR3 in DNA: TGTGCCAGCAGCCCCACGAGGAGCAATTCACCCCTCCACTTT.

The chain couples TRBV11-3 to TRBJ1-3, with 7 nucleotides matching TRBD1. The CDR3 is made up of 16 amino acids. Germline CDR1 SGHNT, CDR2 YENEEA. With V trimmed by 5 bases and J by 4 bases, 11 bases remained unmatched. The CDR3 protein is CASSAGTALRGNTIYF. CDR3 bases: TGTGCCAGCAGCGCCGGGACAGCCCTGAGAGGAAACACCATATATTTT. The full variable domain, in which reference TRBV11-3 and TRBJ1-3 provide the parts outside the CDR3, is EAGVVQSPRYKIIEKKQPVAFWCNPISGHNTLYWYLQNLGQGPELLIRYENEEAVDDSQLPKDRFSAERLKGVDSTLKIQPAELGDSAVYLCASSAGTALRGNTIYFGEGSWLTVV.

This clone was counted only a few times. This chain joins TRBV7-9 and TRBJ1-1; 12 nucleotides match TRBD1. J gave up 0 bases and V 5 bases, and 7 bases lay outside the gene matches. This CDR3 contains 17 residues. Germline V lookup: CDR1 SEHNR, CDR2 FQNEAQ (reference sequence). The CDR3 spells CASSLRDRGRMNTEAFF. CDR3 DNA sequence: TGTGCCAGCAGCCTCCGGGACAGGGGGCGCATGAACACTGAAGCTTTCTTT.

This chain links TRBV19 with TRBJ1-1, with 8 bases lining up with TRBD1. V shed 7 bases, J shed 0 bases, and the junction held 7 bases outside the gene matches. The CDR3 contains 15 residues. The germline gives CDR1 LNHDA, CDR2 SQIVND (reference sequence). CDR3 sequence reads: CASTRTGLMNTEAFF. Here the CDR3 DNA reads TGTGCCAGTACAAGGACAGGGCTAATGAACACTGAAGCTTTCTTT.

V and J are TRBV6-5 and TRBJ2-3, with D possibly being TRBD2 (5 bases). Deletions cut 8 bases from V and 7 bases from J, with 19 bases between. This CDR3 contains 14 residues. Germline loops: CDR1 MNHEY, CDR2 SVGAGI. The DNA for the CDR3 is TGTGCCAGCGCTCGGGGTTACGATTCGAATACGCAGTATTTT. Translation: CASARGYDSNTQYF.

This clone has more than one count but fewer than ten. This chain links TRBV3-1 (or the pseudogene TRBV3-2) with TRBJ1-4; D not resolved. The ends were cut back, 1 base at V and 7 bases at J, with 10 bases in the middle. The germline V gene encodes CDR1 LGHDT and CDR2 YNNKEL (reference sequence). There are 14 residues in the CDR3. CDR3 residues: CASSQGVSGEKLFF. The CDR3, as DNA: TGTGCCAGCAGCCAAGGGGTATCGGGTGAAAAACTGTTTTTT.

A few counts support this clone. The chain couples TRBV3-1 (or the pseudogene TRBV3-2) to TRBJ2-7; the match to TRBD2 covers 8 bases. The CDR3 runs 15 residues. Germline CDR1 LGHDT, CDR2 YNNKEL (reference sequence). J was trimmed by 7 bases and V by 4 bases; bases with no gene match: 12. The CDR3 DNA is TGTGCCAGCAGCCTTTCACTAGCGGTATTGGGGGAGCAGTACTTC. This encodes CASSLSLAVLGEQYF.

The chain has TRBV2 and TRBJ2-2; 8 bases are shared with TRBD1. The germline gives CDR1 SNHLY, CDR2 FYNNEI. V was clipped by 5 bases and J by 5 bases; unmatched bases: 7. This CDR3 is 15 amino acids long. This CDR3 is CASSQDRAETGELFF. The CDR3 DNA is TGTGCCAGCAGTCAGGACAGGGCGGAGACCGGGGAGCTGTTTTTT.

The genes are TRBV5-1 and TRBJ1-1, with D unresolved. The CDR3 sequence is 15 residues long. Germline V gene data show CDR1 as SGHRS and CDR2 as YFSETQ. The ends were cut back, 3 bases at V and 0 bases at J, with 12 bases in the middle. The CDR3: CASSSFPGLNTEAFF. The CDR3 DNA reads as TGCGCCAGCAGCTCTTTTCCGGGATTGAACACTGAAGCTTTCTTT.

This chain uses TRBV30 with TRBJ2-5; TRBD1 matches 8 bases. This CDR3 region has 15 residues. The junction had 7 bases not matched to a gene; V was cut back by 0 bases and J by 4 bases. Germline values: CDR1 GTSNPN, CDR2 SVGIG (reference sequence). Here the CDR3 reads CAWSVVPGGVETQYF. Written as DNA, the CDR3 is TGTGCCTGGAGTGTGGTACCAGGGGGCGTAGAGACCCAGTACTTC.

The V and J genes are TRBV19 and TRBJ2-7; D is unresolved. CDR1 is LNHDA and CDR2 is SQIVND in the germline V gene (reference sequence). Trimming removed 8 bases from V and 2 bases from J, with 19 bases in between. This CDR3 comprises 15 residues. The CDR3 loop is CASSLQAGTAYEQYF. The CDR3 DNA follows: TGTGCCAGTTCTCTCCAGGCAGGAACAGCCTACGAGCAGTACTTC. Drawing the rest from reference TRBV19 and TRBJ2-7, the complete variable domain is DGGITQSPKYLFRKEGQNVTLSCEQNLNHDAMYWYRQDPGQGLRLIYYSQIVNDFQKGDIAEGYSVSREKKESFPLTVTSAQKNPTAFYLCASSLQAGTAYEQYFGPGTRLTVT.

This clone was seen more than once but under ten times. The chain carries TRBV28 and TRBJ2-3; 8 bases fit TRBD1. This CDR3 region has 16 residues. Germline V CDR1 and CDR2: MDHEN, SYDVKM. Trimming took 1 base from V and 3 from J; bases not matched to a gene: 6. CDR3 sequence reads: CASSLSGQGRTDTQYF. For the CDR3, the DNA is TGTGCCAGCAGTTTATCCGGACAGGGAAGGACAGATACGCAGTATTTT. Variable domain in full (rest from reference TRBV28 and TRBJ2-3): DVKVTQSSRYLVKRTGEKVFLECVQDMDHENMFWYRQDPGLGLRLIYFSYDVKMKEKGDIPEGYSVSREKKERFSLILESASTNQTSMYLCASSLSGQGRTDTQYFGPGTRLTVL.

V usage is TRBV2 and J usage is TRBJ1-6; 7 nucleotides align to TRBD1. This CDR3 is built from 15 residues. V was pared by 3 bases and J by 9 bases, with 8 bases of the junction left unmatched. Germline V gene data show CDR1 as SNHLY and CDR2 as FYNNEI. This CDR3 is CASSDEGAPVSPLHF. CDR3 coding DNA: TGTGCCAGCAGTGACGAGGGGGCGCCTGTTTCACCCCTCCACTTT.

This clone has just a few counts. This chain joins TRBV24-1 and TRBJ2-7; a weak D match, TRBD2 (5 bases). This CDR3 is 14 amino acids long. Germline assignment: CDR1 KGHDR and CDR2 SFDVKD. Trimming left V 2 bases short and J 6 bases short, with 13 bases between. DNA of the CDR3: TGTGCCACCAGTGATTCCCGAGGGCTCGCCGAGCAGTACTTC. Its translation is CATSDSRGLAEQYF.

The J gene is TRBJ1-5, the V gene TRBV7-6, with D perhaps matching TRBD1 (6 bases). The CDR3 consists of 15 residues. The V end lost 1 base, the J end lost 5 bases, and 12 bases lay between the germline ends. Germline CDR1 and CDR2: SGHVS and FNYEAQ. Here the CDR3 reads CASSLGPGADQPQHF. The CDR3 region has the DNA TGTGCCAGCAGCTTAGGCCCAGGGGCCGATCAGCCCCAGCATTTT.